This TCR beta chain appears in the sequencing data of a study of blood T cell repertoires in COVID-19. Turning to the study itself: Both acute and convalescent COVID-19 samples were obtained from the United States, Italy and Spain.

In the source study's methods: Amplification with reference gene primers provided the estimates of nucleated cell counts. Repertoires were generated with immunoSEQ multiplex PCR, while TCRdb's copy carries only in-frame clones and drops some. The V and J calls and the clone size are those of that table, but D and trimming were determined from the DNA. The repertoire includes about 300,000 clones, 86% of them detected once, and under 11% sits in the top ten. Categorization into cohorts depended on clinical history that participants reported. Two negative PCRs, clearance, or symptom resolution characterized the recovered Cohort 3 donors. V was clipped by 1 base and J by 5 bases; unmatched bases: 5. Germline V gives CDR1 MNHEY, CDR2 SVGEGT. This CDR3 region has 14 residues.

The genes are TRBV6-2 or TRBV6-3 and TRBJ2-7, with TRBD2 identical over 7 bases. Sequenced input: PBMCs or T cells enriched from blood (not recorded which). This TCR was recovered from a woman between 18 and 30 years old who had recovered from COVID-19. CDR3 DNA: TGTGCCAGCAGTTACTTACTAGCGTTCGACGAGCAGTACTTC. Protein sequence: CASSYLLAFDEQYF.